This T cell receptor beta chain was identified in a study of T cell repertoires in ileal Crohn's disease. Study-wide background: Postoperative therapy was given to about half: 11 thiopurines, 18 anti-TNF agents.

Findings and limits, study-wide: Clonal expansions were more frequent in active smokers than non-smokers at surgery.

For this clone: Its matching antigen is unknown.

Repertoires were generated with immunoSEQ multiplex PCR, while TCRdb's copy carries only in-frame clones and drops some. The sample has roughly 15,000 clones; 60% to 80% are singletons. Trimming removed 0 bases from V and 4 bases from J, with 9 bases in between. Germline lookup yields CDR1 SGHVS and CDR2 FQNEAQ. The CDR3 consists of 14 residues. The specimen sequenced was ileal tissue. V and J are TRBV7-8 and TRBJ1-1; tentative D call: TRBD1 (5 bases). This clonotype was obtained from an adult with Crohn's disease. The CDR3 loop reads CASSLAFRATEAFF. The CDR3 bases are TGTGCCAGCAGCTTAGCTTTCAGGGCCACTGAAGCTTTCTTT.